The source of this TCR beta chain is a study of cytomegalovirus exposure and HLA in healthy donors (dated by TCRdb to about 2017). Context from the whole study: An earlier analysis of approximately 640 of the donors reported about 250 Gb of sequence data and roughly 110 million unique TCR beta sequences from 150 million to 200 million T cells. A later genetic analysis used genome-wide SNP genotypes for 398 of the 666 donors, treating that subset as a discovery cohort. Among the roughly 400 genotyped donors, about 85% belonged to the genetic ancestry cluster associated with self-reported Caucasian donors. To decide whether each TCR beta V gene segment behaved as functional or pseudogenic, an earlier analysis of some 600 of the donors relied on high-throughput TCR beta sequencing. The aim of the study was to test whether cataloging public T cell receptors could identify signatures of past pathogen exposure. A later analysis re-examined previously published TCR beta repertoires from around 670 donors and added high-resolution HLA genotyping to investigate patterns of TCR occurrence. In the later analysis, no new phenotypic data were used to find candidate immune exposures; instead, reliance was placed on TCR beta sequences and their occurrence across donors. To predict cytomegalovirus infection status, the study brought together high-throughput TCR immunosequencing, statistical association of individual TCRs with disease status, and machine learning. Besides the first cohort of roughly 640 subjects, a separate validation cohort made up of around 120 different subjects was used. The number of typed donors differed by locus: roughly 629-630 for A, B, C, DRB1 and DQB1; some 500 for DQA1; 606 for DPA1; and about 450 for DPB1. All discovery cohort repertoires had been generated on a single sequencing platform. Donor age, sex, ethnicity and CMV serostatus were collected together with the repertoire data. HLA typing included class I and class II loci at four-digit resolution. Four or five DR-DQ haplotypes were handled as single units for association and clustering, since linkage in the cohort was strong. Across approximately 420 genotyped donors of the cohort, an average of about 240,000 unique TCR beta nucleotide sequences per donor were sequenced, and roughly 20% of those sequences were non-productive. Using immunosequencing, the study profiled T cell repertoires from 666 subjects and related those repertoires to cytomegalovirus serostatus. Approximately 310 gigabases of sequencing data and tens of millions of unique TCR sequences were included in an early release covering roughly 700 HLA-typed donors.

V loses 4 bases at its end and J loses 3 bases; junction bases beyond the gene matches: 4. CDR1 and CDR2, looked up from the germline V gene, are MNHNS and SASEGT. Spanning cysteine to phenylalanine, the CDR3 consists of 14 amino acids. This entry keeps only the CDR3 DNA: 42 bases, framed from base 1. Libraries came from the immunoSEQ multiplex PCR assay. The multiplex PCR relied on a mix of 60 forward primers for TCR Vbeta segments and 13 reverse primers for TCR Jbeta segments. The CDR3 region of rearranged TCR beta genes was amplified from genomic DNA by a multiplex PCR assay. Amplified TCR beta libraries were sequenced as 87-base-pair reads on the Illumina HiSeq System. The study's processing was this. A later analysis tallied tens of millions of unique TCR beta chains across the roughly 610 repertoires, and approximately 12 million of those chains were shared by two or more donors. Raw reads were error-corrected and collapsed into unique sequences with a nearest-neighbor algorithm that merged closely related sequences to remove PCR and sequencing errors. To assign V, D and J gene segments, CDR3 sequences were aligned to IMGT reference sequences. For a sequence to be retained, a match of at least six nucleotides to both a V gene segment and a J gene segment was required. A rearrangement was called productive if the CDR3 had no stop codons and remained in frame with V and J, and every other rearrangement was called non-productive. Following IMGT convention, CDR3 was defined as the stretch from the second conserved V-encoded cysteine to the conserved J-encoded phenylalanine. The earlier analysis of 500 to 750 of the donors excluded any sequence lacking an unambiguous match to a single V gene segment. In an earlier analysis of several hundred of the donors, V segments were called functional above 56.7% productive rearrangements and were called segregating when the between-donor standard deviation exceeded 5%. To diagnose cytomegalovirus status from the catalog of TCR beta chain sequences, a statistical classification framework was built. A later analysis assigned V and J genes by comparing TCR nucleotide sequences with IMGT/GENE-DB human TR gene sequences. In a later analysis, CDR3 sequences and most-parsimonious VDJ recombination scenarios were assigned using the TCRdist pipeline. In a later analysis, every TCR beta chain was defined by the combination of its CDR3 amino acid sequence and its V-gene family, and reads without a unique V-gene family were dropped. As a way to deal with suspected cross-contamination and a sequencing artifact, a later analysis dropped under 600 nucleotide sequences that were highly shared and had low generation probability. For each public chain, a later analysis derived a clonal expansion index from normalized ranks of inferred template counts within each repertoire. A later analysis computed generation probabilities with a VDJ recombination model fitted to out-of-frame rearrangements, and checked the results against IGoR. In a later analysis, TCR-TCR, TCR-HLA and TCR-CMV co-occurrence was scored with hypergeometric tests, and a repertoire-size bias correction was applied to TCR pairs. To estimate false discovery rates, a later analysis permuted the HLA or CMV assignments 20 times. In a later analysis, co-occurring TCRs were grouped using DBSCAN, and TCRdist sequence similarity was added for clustering within HLA-allele-positive subsets. Repertoires with fewer than 30,000 or more than 120,000 public chains were left out of co-occurrence clustering, as were four to six repertoires with anomalous nucleotide sharing. TCRdb carries this immuneACCESS record with in-frame sequences only. Its versions omit some clonotypes, under half of them owing to an unresolved V gene in the studies checked, with the rest unexplained. V and J calls plus clone size are reproduced from that table; the DNA served to infer D and trimming. The sample table holds around 200,000 clones, of which around four fifths were seen once. Roughly 0.58% of the sample is held by the ten biggest clonotypes.

The cohort comprised 670 or so healthy bone marrow donors. All cohort members were sampled while nominally healthy, although unrecorded immune exposures were likely present. The donor was CMV seronegative and was included in the group of 352 seronegative cohort members. Every donor gave a peripheral blood sample, and the peripheral blood mononuclear cells from that sample were used for TCR beta sequencing. The Qiagen DNeasy Blood Extraction Kit was used to extract genomic DNA from the blood cell samples. On the study overall, not on this receptor specifically: In the study, 150 to 200 TCR beta chains were listed as associated with cytomegalovirus. Across donors, most TCR sequences were observed very rarely, whereas some public TCRs were present in many individuals. The classifier was reported to diagnose cytomegalovirus status with high specificity and sensitivity in both the original and validation cohorts. Because some donors lacked HLA typing at each locus, the association tests relied only on the typed subset. The authors suggested that the approach could potentially be generalized to other disease states and immunological phenotypes. Because counts were too low, about 15 rarely observed V segments, including chromosome 9 orphons, were left out of the earlier analysis of several hundred of the donors. Roughly uniform sequencing depth across donors was assumed in presence/absence analyses, although this assumption may not hold. The cohort was sequenced for TCR beta chains only, and without alpha or paired-chain data the features that could be detected were limited. A further reported finding was that TCR beta sequences accurately predicted the HLA-A and HLA-B alleles for most subjects in the first cohort. According to a later genetic analysis, donors in an Asian-associated ancestry cluster had fewer N-insertions in productive TCRs than the approximately 670-donor mean. According to a later analysis, TCR association rates differed among HLA loci, with DRB1 alleles showing the most associated TCRs and HLA-C alleles showing the fewest. An earlier analysis of approximately 590 of the donors showed that most TCR beta V segments appeared in productive rearrangements either about 87% or about 30% of the time, which broadly matched IMGT annotations. According to a later analysis, most CMV-associated TCR beta chains appeared to be HLA-restricted, and the HLA associations seemed to be driven largely by CMV exposure. Linkage disequilibrium might explain the correlated functional status among segregating V segments, but an unknown experimental factor could not be excluded. For the cohort, immune exposure information was limited to CMV serostatus. Specific HLA alleles were associated with some 15,000 TCR beta sequences at a false discovery rate of 0.05 in a later analysis. A cluster of highly shared sequence variants was judged likely to represent a technical artifact of the sequencing pipeline. A later analysis reported that several top co-occurrence clusters appeared linked to parvovirus B19, influenza, CMV and Epstein-Barr virus. In a later genetic analysis, a missense DCLRE1C variant was associated with V-gene and J-gene trimming of TCR beta chains, and the association was replicated in an independent cohort. Because the 87-base-pair reads could not distinguish some IMGT-functional V segments, including TRBV6-2 and TRBV6-3, those segments were excluded. When HLA alleles, especially DR and DQ, strongly co-occurred, attributing TCR associations to individual alleles was difficult. In vitro tests confirmed that three of the cytomegalovirus-associated TCR beta chains recognize cytomegalovirus antigens. In a later analysis, HLA-associated TCR beta chains showed more clonal expansion and lower generation probabilities than non-associated chains that were equally common.

The table lists this clone with a count of one. Its antigen has not been determined. The record has no base qualities; no much larger clone is one base away. The receptor chain draws on TRBV6-1 and TRBJ1-2, with TRBD1 matching 8 junction bases. The sequence was obtained from a woman aged 35 to 49 in good health and CMV-seronegative. Sequencing input: PBMCs. The CDR3 in this case is CASSGQGWDYGYTF. The nucleotide sequence reads TGTGCCAGCAGTGGACAGGGGTGGGACTATGGCTACACCTTC.